The next 8 T cell receptor beta chains were all read from a single sample in a study of CD8 T cells in ankylosing spondylitis. From the 5' RACE reads, TCRdb called clonotypes with MiXCR, one entry per CDR3 protein. The profile shows around 250,000 distinct CDR3 sequences, over 30% of them singletons. The sequencing sample was made of blood, either unsorted or a sorted T cell fraction (not recorded which). The receptor source for this set is a male donor with ankylosing spondylitis or in good health (not recorded which).

The V gene is TRBV12-3 or TRBV12-4, the J gene TRBJ1-1; perhaps TRBD1 as D (6 bases). The CDR3 spans 15 residues. V dropped 5 bases and J dropped 0 bases, with 13 bases sitting between them. This chain's CDR3 is CASSGRRTVNTEAFF. The CDR3, as DNA: TGTGCCAGCAGTGGCCGAAGGACAGTGAACACTGAAGCTTTCTTT.

A note on this clonotype: At one boundary the junction diverges from the germline segment, which might be a read error. V and J are TRBV20-1 and TRBJ2-5, with D hard to call. The CDR3 is 16 amino acids. CDR1 is DFQATT, CDR2 SNEGSKA, per germline (reference sequence). CDR3 sequence reads: CCASAPLETFEETQYF. CDR3 bases: TGCTGTGCTAGTGCACCCCTCGAGACTTTTGAGGAGACCCAGTACTTC.

The chain has TRBV20-1 and TRBJ2-3; the match to TRBD1 covers 9 bases. Germline lookup yields CDR1 DFQATT and CDR2 SNEGSKA (reference sequence). The ends lost 6 bases at V and 8 bases at J; junction bases unmatched: 6. The CDR3 totals 12 residues. CDR3 residues: CSARQGEGTQYF. DNA of the CDR3: TGCAGTGCCCGACAGGGGGAAGGTACGCAGTATTTT.

This clonotype was counted between two and nine times. J is TRBJ2-2 and V is TRBV15; 9 nucleotides align to TRBD2. Per the germline V gene, CDR1 is LNHNV and CDR2 is YYDKDF (reference sequence). Trimming removed 4 bases from V and 1 base from J; junction bases left unmatched: 7. The CDR3 runs 17 residues. The CDR3 DNA follows: TGTGCCACCAGCACAAATTTACTAGCGGGGAACACCGGGGAGCTGTTTTTT. Translating it yields CATSTNLLAGNTGELFF.

J is TRBJ2-7 and V is TRBV15; D possibly corresponds to TRBD1 (6 bases). With 0 bases removed from V and 3 bases from J, the gap between germline ends came to 15 bases. Germline loops: CDR1 LNHNV, CDR2 YYDKDF (reference sequence). The CDR3 is 16 amino acids. CDR3 sequence (DNA): TGTGCCACCAGCAGAGATTTAGAAAACAGGGACTACGAGCAGTACTTC. Translated: CATSRDLENRDYEQYF.

This clonotype turned up a few times. The rearrangement joins TRBV12-3 or TRBV12-4 to TRBJ1-5, with D uncertain. Trimming stripped 4 bases from V and 4 bases from J, with 5 bases between. The CDR3 totals 12 residues. CDR3 sequence (DNA): TGTGCCAGCAGTTGGGGTAATCAGCCCCAGCATTTT. Its protein is CASSWGNQPQHF.

This clonotype was observed a handful of times. The gene calls are TRBV5-1 and TRBJ2-7, with a weak D call TRBD1 (6 bases). V was shortened by 0 bases and J by 5 bases, with 6 bases between the two germline ends. Per the germline V gene, CDR1 is SGHRS and CDR2 is YFSETQ. The CDR3 has 12 residues. The CDR3 coding sequence is TGCGCCAGCAGCTTGGACAGGGACGAGCAGTACTTC. Translation gives CASSLDRDEQYF.

V is TRBV20-1 and J is TRBJ2-1; D may be TRBD2 (5 bases). The CDR3 contains 11 residues. Per the germline V gene, CDR1 is DFQATT and CDR2 is SNEGSKA (reference sequence). V gave up 8 bases and J gave up 4 bases, with 9 bases separating them. The chain's CDR3 is CSRLNYNEQFF. The CDR3 DNA sequence: TGCAGTCGACTAAATTACAATGAGCAGTTCTTC.